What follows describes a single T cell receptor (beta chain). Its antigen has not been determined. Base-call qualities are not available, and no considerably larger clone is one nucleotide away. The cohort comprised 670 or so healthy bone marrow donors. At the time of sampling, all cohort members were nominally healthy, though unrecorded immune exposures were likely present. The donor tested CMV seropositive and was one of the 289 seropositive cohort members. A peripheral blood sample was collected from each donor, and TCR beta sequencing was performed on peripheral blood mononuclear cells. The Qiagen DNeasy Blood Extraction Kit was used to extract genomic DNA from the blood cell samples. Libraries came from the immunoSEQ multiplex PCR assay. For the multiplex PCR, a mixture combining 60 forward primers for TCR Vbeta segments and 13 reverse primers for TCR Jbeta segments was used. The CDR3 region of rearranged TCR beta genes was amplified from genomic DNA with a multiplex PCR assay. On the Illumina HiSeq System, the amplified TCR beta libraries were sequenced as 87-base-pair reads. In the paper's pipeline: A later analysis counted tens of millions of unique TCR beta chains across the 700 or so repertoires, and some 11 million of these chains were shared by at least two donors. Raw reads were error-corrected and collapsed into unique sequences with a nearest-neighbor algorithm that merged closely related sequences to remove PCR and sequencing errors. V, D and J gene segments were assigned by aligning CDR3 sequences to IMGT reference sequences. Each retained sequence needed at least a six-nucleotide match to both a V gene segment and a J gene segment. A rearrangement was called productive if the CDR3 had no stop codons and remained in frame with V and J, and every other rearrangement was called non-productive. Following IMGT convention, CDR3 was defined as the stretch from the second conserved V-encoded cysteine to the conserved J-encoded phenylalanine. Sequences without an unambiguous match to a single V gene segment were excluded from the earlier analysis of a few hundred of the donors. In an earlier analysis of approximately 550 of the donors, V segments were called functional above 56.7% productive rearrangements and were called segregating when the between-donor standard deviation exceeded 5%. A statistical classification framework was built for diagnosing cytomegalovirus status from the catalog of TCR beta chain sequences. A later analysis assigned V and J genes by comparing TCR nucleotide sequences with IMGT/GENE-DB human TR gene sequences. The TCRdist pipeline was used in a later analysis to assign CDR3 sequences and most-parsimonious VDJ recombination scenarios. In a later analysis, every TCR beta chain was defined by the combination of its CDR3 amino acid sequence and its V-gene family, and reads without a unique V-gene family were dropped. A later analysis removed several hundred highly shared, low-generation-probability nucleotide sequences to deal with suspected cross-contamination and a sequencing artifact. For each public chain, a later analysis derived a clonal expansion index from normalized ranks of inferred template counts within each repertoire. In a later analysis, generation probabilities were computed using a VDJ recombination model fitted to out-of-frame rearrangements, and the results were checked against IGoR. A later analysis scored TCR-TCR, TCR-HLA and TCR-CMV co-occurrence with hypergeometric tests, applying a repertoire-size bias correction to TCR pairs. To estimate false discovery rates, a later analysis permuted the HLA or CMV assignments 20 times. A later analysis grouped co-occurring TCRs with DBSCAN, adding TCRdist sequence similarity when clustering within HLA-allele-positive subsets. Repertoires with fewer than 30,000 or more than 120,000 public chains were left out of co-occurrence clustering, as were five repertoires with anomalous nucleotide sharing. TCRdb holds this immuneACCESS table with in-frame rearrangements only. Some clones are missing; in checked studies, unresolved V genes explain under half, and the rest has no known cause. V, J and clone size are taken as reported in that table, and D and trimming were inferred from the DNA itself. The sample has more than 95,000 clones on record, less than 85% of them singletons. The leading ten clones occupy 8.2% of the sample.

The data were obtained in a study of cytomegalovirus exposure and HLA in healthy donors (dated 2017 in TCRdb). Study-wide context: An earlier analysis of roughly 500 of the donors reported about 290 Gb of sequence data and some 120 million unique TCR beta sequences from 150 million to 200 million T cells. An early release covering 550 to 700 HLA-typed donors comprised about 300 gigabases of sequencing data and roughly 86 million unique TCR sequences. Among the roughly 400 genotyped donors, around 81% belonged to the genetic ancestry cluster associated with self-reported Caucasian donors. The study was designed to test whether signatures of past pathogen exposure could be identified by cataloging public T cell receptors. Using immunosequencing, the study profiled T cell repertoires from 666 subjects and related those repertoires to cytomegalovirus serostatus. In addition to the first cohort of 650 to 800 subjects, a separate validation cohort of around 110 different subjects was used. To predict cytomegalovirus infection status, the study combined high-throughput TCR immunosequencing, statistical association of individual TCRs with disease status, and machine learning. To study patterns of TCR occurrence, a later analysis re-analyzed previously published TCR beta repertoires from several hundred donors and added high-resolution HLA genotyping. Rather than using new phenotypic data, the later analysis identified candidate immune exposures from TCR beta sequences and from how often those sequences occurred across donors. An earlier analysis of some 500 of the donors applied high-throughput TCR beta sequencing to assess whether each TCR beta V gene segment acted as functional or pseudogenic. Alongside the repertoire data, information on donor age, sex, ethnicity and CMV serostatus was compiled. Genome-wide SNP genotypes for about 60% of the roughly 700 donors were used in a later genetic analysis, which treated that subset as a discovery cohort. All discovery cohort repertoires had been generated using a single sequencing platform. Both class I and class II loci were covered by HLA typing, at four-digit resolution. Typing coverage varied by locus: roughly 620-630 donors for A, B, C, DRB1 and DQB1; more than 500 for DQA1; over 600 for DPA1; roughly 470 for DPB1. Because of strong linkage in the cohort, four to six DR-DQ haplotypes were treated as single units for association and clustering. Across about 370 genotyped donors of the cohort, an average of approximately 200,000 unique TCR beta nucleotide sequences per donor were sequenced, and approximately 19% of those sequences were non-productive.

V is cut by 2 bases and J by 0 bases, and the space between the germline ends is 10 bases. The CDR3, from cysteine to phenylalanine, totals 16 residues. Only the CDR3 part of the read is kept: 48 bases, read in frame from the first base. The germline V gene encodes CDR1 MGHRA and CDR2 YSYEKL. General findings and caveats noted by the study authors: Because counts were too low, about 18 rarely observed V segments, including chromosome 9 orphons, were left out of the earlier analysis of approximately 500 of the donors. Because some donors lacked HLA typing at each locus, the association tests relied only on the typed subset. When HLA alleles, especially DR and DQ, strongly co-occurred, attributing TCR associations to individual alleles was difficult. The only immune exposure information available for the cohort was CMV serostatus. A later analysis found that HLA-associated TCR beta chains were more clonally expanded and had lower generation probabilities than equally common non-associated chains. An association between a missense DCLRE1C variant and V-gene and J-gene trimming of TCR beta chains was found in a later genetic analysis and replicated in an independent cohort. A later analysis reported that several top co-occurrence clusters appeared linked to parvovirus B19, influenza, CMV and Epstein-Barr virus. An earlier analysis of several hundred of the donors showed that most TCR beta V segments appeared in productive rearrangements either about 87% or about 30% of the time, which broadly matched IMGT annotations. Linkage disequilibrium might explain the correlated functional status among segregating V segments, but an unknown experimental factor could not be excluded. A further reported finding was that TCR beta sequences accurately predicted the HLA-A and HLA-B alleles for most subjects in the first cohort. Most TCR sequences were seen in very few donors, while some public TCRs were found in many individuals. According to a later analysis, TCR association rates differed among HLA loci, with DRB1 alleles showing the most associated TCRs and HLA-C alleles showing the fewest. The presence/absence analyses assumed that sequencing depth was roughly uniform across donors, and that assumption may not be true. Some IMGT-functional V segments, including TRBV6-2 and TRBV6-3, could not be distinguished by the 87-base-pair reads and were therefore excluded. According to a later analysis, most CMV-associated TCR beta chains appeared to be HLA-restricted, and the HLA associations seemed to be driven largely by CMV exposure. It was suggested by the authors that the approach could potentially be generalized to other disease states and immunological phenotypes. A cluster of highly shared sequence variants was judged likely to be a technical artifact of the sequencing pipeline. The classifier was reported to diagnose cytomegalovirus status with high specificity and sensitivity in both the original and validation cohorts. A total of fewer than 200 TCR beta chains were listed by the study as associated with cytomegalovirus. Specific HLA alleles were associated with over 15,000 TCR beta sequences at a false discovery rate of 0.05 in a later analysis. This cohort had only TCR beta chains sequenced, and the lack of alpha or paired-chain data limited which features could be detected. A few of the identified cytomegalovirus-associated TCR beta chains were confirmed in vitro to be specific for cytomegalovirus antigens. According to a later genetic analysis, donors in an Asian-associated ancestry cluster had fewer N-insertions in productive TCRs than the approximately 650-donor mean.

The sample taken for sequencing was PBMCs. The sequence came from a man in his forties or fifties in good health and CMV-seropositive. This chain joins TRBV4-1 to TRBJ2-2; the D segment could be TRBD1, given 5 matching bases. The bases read TGCGCCAGCAGCCAACCAGGCAGGGCGAACACCGGGGAGCTGTTTTTT. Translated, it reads CASSQPGRANTGELFF.